The rows below give T cell receptor beta chains drawn from one sample of a study of technical replicates of blood from several donors. Here immunoSEQ multiplex PCR was the method, and the copy in TCRdb shows in-frame clones only, minus some. Counted here are just under 85,000 clones, approximately 90% occurring once; the ten biggest clones make up around 0.25%. Source material: T cells isolated from PBMCs. These receptor sequences come from a human donor in good health. CDR3s include the opening cysteine and the closing phenylalanine or tryptophan. The order of the fields is J gene, CDR3 length, clone size, D gene, V gene, CDR3 protein, CDR3 DNA. A D gene is named only where the DNA matches it firmly. A row's size may be missing; if present it is once, few, many or a size class.

j_call: TRBJ1-1
cdr3_length: 16
clone_size: NA
d_call: NA
v_call: TRBV27
cdr3_aa: CASAILGVRLPTEAFF
cdr3_nt: TGTGCCAGCGCAATATTAGGGGTCAGGTTGCCCACTGAAGCTTTCTTT

j_call: TRBJ1-2
cdr3_length: 16
clone_size: NA
d_call: TRBD1
v_call: TRBV27
cdr3_aa: CASSPNSGQGLFGYTF
cdr3_nt: TGTGCCAGCAGTCCAAACTCGGGACAGGGGCTTTTTGGCTACACCTTC

j_call: TRBJ1-4
cdr3_length: 16
clone_size: once
d_call: TRBD1
v_call: TRBV5-8
cdr3_aa: CASSRGQATTNEKLFF
cdr3_nt: TGTGCCAGCAGCCGAGGACAGGCTACAACTAATGAAAAACTGTTTTTT

j_call: TRBJ1-2
cdr3_length: 13
clone_size: NA
d_call: NA
v_call: TRBV7-9
cdr3_aa: CASSLVGGNGYTF
cdr3_nt: TGTGCCAGCAGCTTAGTGGGGGGAAATGGCTACACCTTC

j_call: TRBJ1-1
cdr3_length: 11
clone_size: few
d_call: NA
v_call: TRBV11-1
cdr3_aa: CASSSAAEAFF
cdr3_nt: TGTGCCAGCAGTTCGGCGGCTGAAGCTTTCTTT

j_call: TRBJ1-4
cdr3_length: 13
clone_size: NA
d_call: NA
v_call: TRBV28
cdr3_aa: CASSLTGSEKLFF
cdr3_nt: TGTGCCAGCAGTTTAACGGGGAGTGAAAAACTGTTTTTT

j_call: TRBJ2-4
cdr3_length: 17
clone_size: NA
d_call: NA
v_call: TRBV23-1
cdr3_aa: CASSQRDRSPRGNIQYF
cdr3_nt: TGCGCCAGCAGTCAAAGAGACCGAAGCCCCCGGGGAAACATTCAGTACTTC

j_call: TRBJ2-1
cdr3_length: 15
clone_size: NA
d_call: TRBD2
v_call: TRBV19
cdr3_aa: CASSDSGRGGNEQFF
cdr3_nt: TGTGCCAGTAGTGATAGCGGGAGGGGGGGAAATGAGCAGTTCTTC

j_call: TRBJ1-1
cdr3_length: 15
clone_size: NA
d_call: NA
v_call: TRBV29-1
cdr3_aa: CSVRQRLAMNTEAFF
cdr3_nt: TGCAGCGTGAGACAGCGCCTTGCGATGAACACTGAAGCTTTCTTT

j_call: TRBJ1-2
cdr3_length: 15
clone_size: NA
d_call: TRBD1
v_call: TRBV2
cdr3_aa: CASSDKTGGIYGYTF
cdr3_nt: TGTGCCAGCAGTGACAAGACAGGGGGCATTTATGGCTACACCTTC

j_call: TRBJ2-2
cdr3_length: 15
clone_size: NA
d_call: NA
v_call: TRBV11-2
cdr3_aa: CASSLFRLNTGELFF
cdr3_nt: TGTGCCAGCAGCTTATTTCGACTAAACACCGGGGAGCTGTTTTTT

j_call: TRBJ1-2
cdr3_length: 13
clone_size: NA
d_call: TRBD1
v_call: TRBV6-1
cdr3_aa: CASSWDRDYGYTF
cdr3_nt: TGTGCCAGCAGTTGGGACAGGGACTATGGCTACACCTTC

j_call: TRBJ1-1
cdr3_length: 14
clone_size: NA
d_call: NA
v_call: TRBV5-6
cdr3_aa: CASSLGQTNTEAFF
cdr3_nt: TGTGCCAGCAGCTTGGGACAGACAAACACTGAAGCTTTCTTT

j_call: TRBJ2-3
cdr3_length: 15
clone_size: NA
d_call: TRBD2
v_call: TRBV7-3
cdr3_aa: CASSPSGGPFYTQYF
cdr3_nt: TGTGCCAGCAGCCCTAGCGGGGGGCCCTTCTATACGCAGTATTTT

j_call: TRBJ1-1
cdr3_length: 16
clone_size: NA
d_call: NA
v_call: TRBV5-4
cdr3_aa: CASSSPRGRENTEAFF
cdr3_nt: TGTGCCAGCAGCTCCCCCAGGGGCCGGGAGAACACTGAAGCTTTCTTT

j_call: TRBJ2-2
cdr3_length: 14
clone_size: once
d_call: TRBD2
v_call: TRBV10-3
cdr3_aa: CAISVGGDTGELFF
cdr3_nt: TGTGCCATCTCTGTGGGAGGGGACACCGGGGAGCTGTTTTTT

j_call: TRBJ1-5
cdr3_length: 15
clone_size: once
d_call: NA
v_call: TRBV18
cdr3_aa: CASSPRGSGDQPQHF
cdr3_nt: TGTGCCAGCTCACCCCGTGGTTCGGGAGATCAGCCCCAGCATTTT

j_call: TRBJ1-1
cdr3_length: 13
clone_size: NA
d_call: TRBD1
v_call: TRBV6-5
cdr3_aa: CASRDRDDTEAFF
cdr3_nt: TGTGCCAGCAGGGACAGGGACGACACTGAAGCTTTCTTT

j_call: TRBJ2-7
cdr3_length: 14
clone_size: NA
d_call: TRBD1
v_call: TRBV5-4
cdr3_aa: CASSVRQGRGEQYF
cdr3_nt: TGTGCCAGCAGCGTGAGACAGGGTCGAGGCGAGCAGTACTTC

j_call: TRBJ2-7
cdr3_length: 14
clone_size: NA
d_call: TRBD1
v_call: TRBV18
cdr3_aa: CASSPPGQNYEQYF
cdr3_nt: TGTGCCAGCTCACCACCGGGACAGAACTACGAGCAGTACTTC

j_call: TRBJ2-7
cdr3_length: 14
clone_size: once
d_call: TRBD1
v_call: TRBV6-4
cdr3_aa: CASSRRDRRYEQYF
cdr3_nt: TGTGCCAGCAGTCGCCGGGACAGACGATACGAGCAGTACTTC

j_call: TRBJ1-1
cdr3_length: 14
clone_size: once
d_call: NA
v_call: TRBV9
cdr3_aa: CASSVSGGNTEAFF
cdr3_nt: TGTGCCAGCAGCGTAAGCGGGGGGAACACTGAAGCTTTCTTT

j_call: TRBJ2-7
cdr3_length: 19
clone_size: NA
d_call: TRBD2
v_call: TRBV28
cdr3_aa: CASSQTNTIAGVLSYEQYF
cdr3_nt: TGTGCCAGCAGCCAGACGAACACCATAGCGGGAGTGTTGTCCTACGAGCAGTACTTC

j_call: TRBJ2-2
cdr3_length: 17
clone_size: NA
d_call: TRBD2
v_call: TRBV5-8
cdr3_aa: CASTQGLAGRNTGELFF
cdr3_nt: TGTGCCAGCACCCAGGGACTAGCGGGACGAAACACCGGGGAGCTGTTTTTT

j_call: TRBJ1-3
cdr3_length: 14
clone_size: NA
d_call: TRBD1
v_call: TRBV7-8
cdr3_aa: CASSWDRGRNTIYF
cdr3_nt: TGTGCCAGCAGCTGGGACAGGGGTAGAAACACCATATATTTT

j_call: TRBJ2-1
cdr3_length: 14
clone_size: NA
d_call: NA
v_call: TRBV10-2
cdr3_aa: CASNLAGNYNEQFF
cdr3_nt: TGCGCCAGCAACCTTGCGGGAAACTACAATGAGCAGTTCTTC

j_call: TRBJ1-2
cdr3_length: 15
clone_size: NA
d_call: NA
v_call: TRBV5-8
cdr3_aa: CASSLGDTGGNGYTF
cdr3_nt: TGTGCCAGCAGCTTGGGGGACACGGGGGGGAATGGCTACACCTTC

j_call: TRBJ1-5
cdr3_length: 16
clone_size: NA
d_call: NA
v_call: TRBV6-1
cdr3_aa: CASSEARFLSNQPQHF
cdr3_nt: TGTGCCAGCAGTGAAGCCAGGTTCCTTAGCAATCAGCCCCAGCATTTT

j_call: TRBJ2-3
cdr3_length: 18
clone_size: NA
d_call: TRBD2
v_call: TRBV7-2
cdr3_aa: CASSLLAVAGDDTDTQYF
cdr3_nt: TGTGCCAGCAGCTTACTCGCCGTGGCGGGGGACGACACAGATACGCAGTATTTT

j_call: TRBJ1-4
cdr3_length: 13
clone_size: few
d_call: NA
v_call: TRBV29-1
cdr3_aa: CSIGLRSNEKLFF
cdr3_nt: TGCAGCATCGGGTTGAGGTCTAATGAAAAACTGTTTTTT

j_call: TRBJ2-1
cdr3_length: 17
clone_size: NA
d_call: TRBD2
v_call: TRBV28
cdr3_aa: CASSPRTSGSPYNEQFF
cdr3_nt: TGTGCCAGCAGTCCCCGGACTAGCGGAAGTCCCTACAATGAGCAGTTCTTC

j_call: TRBJ2-7
cdr3_length: 16
clone_size: NA
d_call: TRBD1
v_call: TRBV28
cdr3_aa: CASSLTAPGTGDEQYF
cdr3_nt: TGTGCCAGCAGTTTAACTGCTCCCGGGACAGGGGACGAGCAGTACTTC

j_call: TRBJ1-2
cdr3_length: 15
clone_size: NA
d_call: TRBD1
v_call: TRBV19
cdr3_aa: CASSLWDRILLGYTF
cdr3_nt: TGTGCCAGTAGTCTCTGGGACAGAATCCTCTTGGGCTACACCTTC

j_call: TRBJ2-7
cdr3_length: 15
clone_size: NA
d_call: NA
v_call: TRBV5-1
cdr3_aa: CASSFRSLATYEQYF
cdr3_nt: TGCGCCAGCAGCTTCAGATCGCTTGCCACGTACGAGCAGTACTTC

j_call: TRBJ2-3
cdr3_length: 17
clone_size: NA
d_call: NA
v_call: TRBV30
cdr3_aa: CAWSVFLAGAFGDTQYF
cdr3_nt: TGTGCCTGGAGTGTTTTTTTGGCGGGGGCGTTCGGAGATACGCAGTATTTT

j_call: TRBJ2-2
cdr3_length: 12
clone_size: NA
d_call: NA
v_call: TRBV27
cdr3_aa: CASSLLRGELFF
cdr3_nt: TGTGCCAGCAGTTTGTTGCGGGGGGAGCTGTTTTTT

j_call: TRBJ2-1
cdr3_length: 15
clone_size: NA
d_call: TRBD1
v_call: TRBV5-3
cdr3_aa: CARRFRGLAYNEQFF
cdr3_nt: TGTGCCAGAAGGTTCAGGGGGCTGGCCTACAATGAGCAGTTCTTC

j_call: TRBJ2-7
cdr3_length: 11
clone_size: NA
d_call: NA
v_call: TRBV11-3
cdr3_aa: CASSSSYEQYF
cdr3_nt: TGTGCCAGCAGCTCTTCCTACGAGCAGTACTTC

j_call: TRBJ1-5
cdr3_length: 18
clone_size: few
d_call: NA
v_call: TRBV4-1
cdr3_aa: CASSQDAQGPYSNQPQHF
cdr3_nt: TGCGCCAGCAGCCAAGATGCACAGGGCCCTTATAGCAATCAGCCCCAGCATTTT

j_call: TRBJ1-1
cdr3_length: 16
clone_size: few
d_call: TRBD1
v_call: TRBV12-5
cdr3_aa: CASGWKGGGQFTEAFF
cdr3_nt: TGTGCTAGTGGTTGGAAAGGAGGGGGACAGTTCACTGAAGCTTTCTTT

j_call: TRBJ2-3
cdr3_length: 14
clone_size: NA
d_call: NA
v_call: TRBV28
cdr3_aa: CASSLIGSPDTQYF
cdr3_nt: TGTGCCAGCAGTTTAATCGGGAGTCCAGATACGCAGTATTTT